The 32 T cell receptor beta chains below come from one sample, sequenced in a study of blood T cell repertoires in COVID-19. This table comes from immunoSEQ multiplex PCR, and its TCRdb copy is limited to in-frame clones, with some not included. Of roughly 190,000 clones in the sample, 80% were seen once. The sequenced material came from peripheral blood. These receptors were collected from a man aged 55 to 69 with acute or convalescent COVID-19.

The chain recombines TRBV4-3 with TRBJ2-1, with 11 bases aligning to TRBD2. The CDR3 loop spans 14 amino acids. CDR1 and CDR2 from the germline V gene are LGHNA and YSLEER. With 3 bases clipped from V and 9 bases from J, the junction kept 4 bases outside the gene matches. As DNA, the CDR3 is TGCGCCAGCAGCCAGGAAGGACTAGCGGGTGAGCAGTTCTTC. This sequence encodes CASSQEGLAGEQFF.

The chain uses TRBV4-3 and TRBJ2-7; D perhaps matches TRBD2 (6 bases). This CDR3 has 15 amino acids. Trimming removed 6 bases at V and 0 bases at J, with 15 bases between. The germline gives CDR1 LGHNA, CDR2 YSLEER. CDR3 DNA: TGCGCCAGCAGTTCGGGACTTTCGAGCTCCTACGAGCAGTACTTC. This sequence encodes CASSSGLSSSYEQYF.

This clone was counted between two and nine times. The V gene is TRBV9, the J gene TRBJ1-5; 9 nucleotides line up with TRBD1. The V segment lost 4 bases and the J segment 2 bases; nucleotides outside the gene matches: 1. Germline V lookup: CDR1 SGDLS, CDR2 YYNGEE. This CDR3 has 14 amino acids. The CDR3 bases are TGTGCCAGCAGCAGGGACAGGGGCAATCAGCCCCAGCATTTT. Its translation is CASSRDRGNQPQHF.

This sequence joins TRBV12-2 and TRBJ1-2. TRBV12-2 is reported as a pseudogene. This CDR3 is 14 amino acids long. CDR3 DNA sequence: TGTGCAAGTCGCTTAGCAGCCACCTTATATGGCTACACCTTC. Residues: CASRLAATLYGYTF.

CDR3 in amino acids: CASTHPGIAENTGELFF. The CDR3 nucleotides are TGCGCCAGCACCCACCCGGGGATAGCGGAGAACACCGGGGAGCTGTTTTTT. The chain employs TRBV5-1 and TRBJ2-2, with D maybe TRBD2 (6 bases). This CDR3 is 17 amino acids long. The germline V and J ends were trimmed by 6 bases and 1 base, with 19 bases remaining between them. CDR1 and CDR2 (germline): SGHRS, YFSETQ.

A word on this clone: Additional DNA sequences in this sample encode the identical CDR3. The CDR3 sequence: CASSVGGGNTGELFF. Here the CDR3 DNA reads TGTGCCAGCAGCGTAGGAGGGGGGAACACCGGGGAGCTGTTTTTT. The J gene is TRBJ2-2, the V gene TRBV9; the D gene is possibly TRBD1 (6 bases). V was clipped by 0 bases and J by 1 base, with 7 bases between them. The CDR3 runs 15 residues. Looked up from germline, CDR1 is SGDLS and CDR2 is YYNGEE.

This chain uses TRBV7-9 with TRBJ2-7, with 11 bases fitting TRBD2. V lost 5 bases to trimming and J lost 4 bases; unmatched junction nucleotides: 10. This CDR3 is built from 16 residues. The germline V gene encodes CDR1 SEHNR and CDR2 FQNEAQ (reference sequence). The CDR3 loop reads CASSPRATSGSYEQYF. For the CDR3, the DNA is TGTGCCAGCAGCCCCCGAGCAACTAGCGGGAGTTACGAGCAGTACTTC.

This rearrangement joins TRBV18 to TRBJ2-1, with D unclear. The CDR3 spans 16 residues. In germline, CDR1 is KGHSH, CDR2 LQKENI. Trimming removed 0 bases at V and 0 bases at J, with 9 bases between. The CDR3 protein is CASSPPSLISYNEQFF. The CDR3 region has the DNA TGTGCCAGCTCACCACCTTCTCTTATCTCCTACAATGAGCAGTTCTTC.

The V call is TRBV7-2, the J call TRBJ1-5; 8 bases align to TRBD1. With V trimmed by 2 bases and J by 7 bases, 7 bases remained unmatched. This CDR3 is 15 amino acids long. Germline V gives CDR1 SGHTA, CDR2 FQGNSA. CDR3 region: CASSLRGQGGQPQHF. The CDR3 nucleotides read TGTGCCAGCAGCTTAAGAGGACAGGGCGGCCAGCCCCAGCATTTT.

J is TRBJ2-3 and V is TRBV3-1 (or the pseudogene TRBV3-2); D call uncertain. The ends were cut back, 4 bases at V and 2 bases at J, with 7 bases in the middle. This CDR3 has 13 amino acids. Per germline, CDR1 LGHDT and CDR2 YNNKEL (reference sequence). CDR3 sequence: CASSPTPTDTQYF. CDR3 sequence (DNA): TGTGCCAGCAGCCCCACACCCACAGATACGCAGTATTTT.

CDR3 nucleotide sequence: TGTGCCAGCAGCCCTCTAGCGGGGGAGGGGCAGTATTTT. Its translation is CASSPLAGEGQYF. The rearrangement links TRBV3-1 (or the pseudogene TRBV3-2) to TRBJ2-3; 10 bases agree with TRBD2. CDR1 and CDR2 (germline): LGHDT, YNNKEL (reference sequence). V shed 4 bases and J 11 bases; nucleotides not matched to a gene: 6. The CDR3 spans 13 residues.

This chain links TRBV24-1 with TRBJ1-1; D remains unclear. This CDR3 is 14 amino acids long. Germline CDR1 and CDR2: KGHDR and SFDVKD. V shed 9 bases and J shed 2 bases, with 15 bases lying between them. The CDR3 coding sequence is TGTGCCACCGCCCGTCTCACAGAAAACACTGAAGCTTTCTTT. Amino acid sequence: CATARLTENTEAFF.

The V and J genes are TRBV9 and TRBJ2-1; 8 bases line up with TRBD1. The CDR3 loop spans 16 amino acids. V shed 0 bases, J shed 4 bases, and the junction held 6 bases outside the gene matches. Germline values: CDR1 SGDLS, CDR2 YYNGEE. CDR3: CASSVVDRGIYNEQFF. In DNA form, the CDR3 reads TGTGCCAGCAGCGTAGTCGACAGGGGAATATACAATGAGCAGTTCTTC. The entire variable domain, with the rest obtained from reference TRBV9 and TRBJ2-1, is as follows: DSGVTQTPKHLITATGQRVTLRCSPRSGDLSVYWYQQSLDQGLQFLIQYYNGEERAKGNILERFSAQQFPDLHSELNLSSLELGDSALYFCASSVVDRGIYNEQFFGPGTRLTVL.

This chain uses TRBV5-4 with TRBJ1-6; 7 bases map to TRBD1. With V trimmed by 1 base and J by 4 bases, 2 bases remained unmatched. The germline V gene encodes CDR1 SGHNT and CDR2 YYREEE (reference sequence). This CDR3 has 15 amino acids. In DNA form, the CDR3 reads TGTGCCAGCAGCTTGAACAGGGGATATAATTCACCCCTCCACTTT. Amino acid sequence: CASSLNRGYNSPLHF.

V usage is TRBV7-9 and J usage is TRBJ2-3; D is possibly TRBD1 (5 bases). This CDR3 has 15 residues. Trimming took 1 base from V and 3 from J, leaving 11 bases between them. Germline V gene data show CDR1 as SEHNR and CDR2 as FQNEAQ (reference sequence). This chain's CDR3 is CASSLVLAGTDTQYF. CDR3 sequence (DNA): TGTGCCAGCAGCTTAGTTTTAGCAGGGACAGATACGCAGTATTTT.

The chain links TRBV6-1 to TRBJ1-1; 11 bases agree with TRBD1. CDR1 is MNHNS, CDR2 SASEGT, per germline. The CDR3 is made up of 17 amino acids. After removal of 0 bases from V and 10 bases from J, the junction contained 13 bases not matched to a gene. CDR3 residues: CASSEAWTGGPGAGAFF. The CDR3 DNA is TGTGCCAGCAGTGAAGCTTGGACAGGGGGCCCCGGAGCAGGAGCTTTCTTT.

The V call is TRBV7-9, the J call TRBJ1-1; D remains unclear. The V gene's germline CDR1 is SEHNR and CDR2 FQNEAQ (reference sequence). V shed 4 bases and J shed 7 bases, with 7 bases lying between them. CDR3 length: 11 residues. CDR3 region: CASSSLYEAFF. The CDR3 bases are TGTGCCAGCAGCTCCCTATATGAAGCTTTCTTT. The full variable domain, rest sourced from reference TRBV7-9 and TRBJ1-1, is DTGVSQNPRHKITKRGQNVTFRCDPISEHNRLYWYRQTLGQGPEFLTYFQNEAQLEKSRLLSDRFSAERPKGSFSTLEIQRTEQGDSAMYLCASSSLYEAFFGQGTRLTVV.

The rearrangement uses TRBV6-5 and TRBJ2-1; TRBD2 matches 14 bases. Germline-derived CDR1 and CDR2 are MNHEY and SVGAGI. The CDR3 consists of 15 residues. J lost 12 bases, V lost 7 bases, and 11 bases had no gene match. The CDR3 here is CASTSGLAGESRQFF. DNA for the CDR3: TGTGCCAGCACTTCGGGACTAGCGGGAGAAAGCCGGCAGTTCTTC.

The CDR3 DNA is TGTGCCAGCTCTACCGGGACAGGGGGTATCAATGAGCAGTTCTTC. It specifies CASSTGTGGINEQFF. This chain joins TRBV18 and TRBJ2-1, with 11 bases matching TRBD1. V lost 6 bases and J lost 6; bases outside the gene matches: 7. CDR3 size: 15 residues. The germline CDR1 and CDR2 sequences are KGHSH and LQKENI.

The CDR3 spells CASSYQQGYEQYF. DNA of the CDR3: TGTGCCAGCAGTTACCAGCAGGGGTACGAGCAGTACTTC. The J gene is TRBJ2-7, the V gene TRBV6-5, with a weak D call TRBD1 (6 bases). The CDR3 totals 13 residues. Per the germline V gene, CDR1 is MNHEY and CDR2 is SVGAGI. The V and J ends lost 2 bases and 4 bases respectively, with 9 bases between them.

The chain joins TRBV5-1 to TRBJ2-1; 7 nucleotides align to TRBD2. Germline trimming cut 1 base from V and 9 bases from J; bases unmatched to any gene: 10. CDR3 length: 15 amino acids. Germline V lookup: CDR1 SGHRS, CDR2 YFSETQ. The CDR3 loop reads CASSLTLAEGGEQFF. The CDR3 nucleotides are TGCGCCAGCAGCTTGACGCTAGCGGAGGGAGGTGAGCAGTTCTTC.

The V gene is TRBV7-3, the J gene TRBJ2-1; D gene ambiguous. Germline CDR1 and CDR2: SGHTA and FQGTGA. V lost 0 bases to trimming and J lost 10 bases, with 10 bases between them. The CDR3 is 13 amino acids. The CDR3 bases are TGTGCCAGCAGCTTAACTCCGGGTTGGGAGCAGTTCTTC. Its protein is CASSLTPGWEQFF.

This clone turned up a few times. The chain is built from TRBV9 and TRBJ1-3; tentative D call: TRBD1 (5 bases). V lost 0 bases and J lost 0, with 7 bases in between. The germline V gene has CDR1 SGDLS and CDR2 YYNGEE. This CDR3 contains 15 residues. CDR3 sequence: CASSVGTTSGNTIYF. In DNA form, the CDR3 reads TGTGCCAGCAGCGTAGGGACAACCTCTGGAAACACCATATATTTT.

The rearrangement links TRBV6-1 to TRBJ1-2, with 7 positions matching TRBD1. CDR3 size: 13 residues. The germline V gene encodes CDR1 MNHNS and CDR2 SASEGT. The J segment lost 7 bases and the V segment lost 3 bases, leaving 5 bases of the junction unmatched. DNA for the CDR3: TGTGCCAGCAGTGAGGACAGGATAAGTGGCTACACCTTC. Protein product: CASSEDRISGYTF.

The V and J genes are TRBV19 and TRBJ1-3; D is ambiguous. Deletions cut 6 bases from V and 4 bases from J, with 10 bases between. CDR1 is LNHDA and CDR2 is SQIVND in the germline V gene (reference sequence). CDR3 length: 13 amino acids. The CDR3 spells CASRPLRGNTIYF. As DNA, the CDR3 is TGTGCCAGTAGACCGTTGAGGGGAAACACCATATATTTT.

The gene calls are TRBV2 and TRBJ2-7; D may be TRBD1 (5 bases). Germline V gene sequence: CDR1 SNHLY, CDR2 FYNNEI. Trimming left V 6 bases short and J 3 bases short, with 6 bases between. The CDR3 consists of 11 residues. The CDR3 here is CASSRDYEQYF. CDR3 in DNA: TGTGCCAGCAGCAGGGACTACGAGCAGTACTTC.

The gene calls are TRBV7-9 and TRBJ2-4, with 11 nucleotides matching TRBD2. CDR1 is SEHNR and CDR2 is FQNEAQ in the germline V gene (reference sequence). Unmatched junction bases numbered 11, after V lost 5 bases and J lost 8 bases. This CDR3 has 16 residues. As DNA, the CDR3 is TGTGCCAGCAGCCCAAGACTAGCGGGAAAGTCAGACATTCAGTACTTC. This sequence encodes CASSPRLAGKSDIQYF.

This clone occurred once. V is TRBV6-5 and J is TRBJ2-7, with 10 positions matching TRBD2. This CDR3 has 14 residues. Germline V gene lookup returns CDR1 MNHEY and CDR2 SVGAGI. The V segment lost 4 bases and the J segment 5 bases; nucleotides outside the gene matches: 5. The CDR3 is CASSWGLAINEQYF. DNA for the CDR3: TGTGCCAGCAGTTGGGGACTAGCGATCAACGAGCAGTACTTC.

V and J are TRBV2 and TRBJ2-2, with TRBD2 matching 13 bases. V lost 4 bases, J lost 7 bases, and 6 bases stayed unmatched. The length of the CDR3 is 16 residues. Germline assignment: CDR1 SNHLY and CDR2 FYNNEI. Here the CDR3 reads CASSGGLAGKFGELFF. CDR3 nucleotides: TGTGCCAGCAGTGGGGGACTAGCGGGAAAGTTCGGGGAGCTGTTTTTT.

The J gene is TRBJ2-3, the V gene TRBV24-1, with 12 bases that match TRBD2. The CDR3 totals 16 residues. The V segment lost 4 bases and the J segment 4 bases; nucleotides outside the gene matches: 5. Germline V CDR1 and CDR2: KGHDR, SFDVKD. The CDR3 DNA follows: TGTGCCACCAGTGAGGCGACTAGCGGGGGTTCAGATACGCAGTATTTT. Translated, it gives CATSEATSGGSDTQYF.

This clone was detected only a few times. The chain carries TRBV9 and TRBJ2-2; perhaps TRBD1 as D (7 bases). CDR1 is SGDLS and CDR2 is YYNGEE in the germline V gene. V was pared by 3 bases and J by 1 base, with 16 bases between. The CDR3 consists of 17 residues. For the CDR3, the DNA is TGTGCCAGCAGCGAGACAGGGACTGGTGGGAACACCGGGGAGCTGTTTTTT. Residues: CASSETGTGGNTGELFF.

The chain links TRBV19 to TRBJ2-1; 9 nucleotides align to TRBD2. V dropped 5 bases and J dropped 5; count of bases not matched to a gene: 4. Germline lookup yields CDR1 LNHDA and CDR2 SQIVND (reference sequence). This CDR3 comprises 14 residues. The CDR3 is CASSGLARNNEQFF. In DNA form, the CDR3 reads TGTGCCAGTAGTGGACTAGCGCGGAACAATGAGCAGTTCTTC. Filled out from reference TRBV19 and TRBJ2-1, the complete variable domain reads DGGITQSPKYLFRKEGQNVTLSCEQNLNHDAMYWYRQDPGQGLRLIYYSQIVNDFQKGDIAEGYSVSREKKESFPLTVTSAQKNPTAFYLCASSGLARNNEQFFGPGTRLTVL.